This section outlines one T cell receptor beta chain sequence together with its context. The antigen remains undetermined. Other DNA sequences in the sample encode the same CDR3. The data were obtained in a study of cytomegalovirus exposure and HLA in healthy donors. General observations from the study: Researchers reported in a later analysis that common viral pathogens appeared linked to several top clusters. Reports indicated that the classifier achieved high specificity and sensitivity in diagnosing cytomegalovirus status. Testing in vitro showed a few CMV-associated chains specific for CMV antigens.

The CDR3 has 13 residues. CDR1 and CDR2 from the germline V gene are SQVTM and ANQGSEA. The ends were cut back, 1 base at V and 2 bases at J, with 8 bases in the middle. PCR involved 60 Vbeta and 13 Jbeta primers. Repertoires were generated with immunoSEQ multiplex PCR, while TCRdb's copy carries only in-frame clones and drops some. This sample has about 190,000 clones, with almost 80% found just once. Source material: PBMCs. This TCR derives from a woman aged 18-30 years in good health and CMV-seronegative. The rearrangement links TRBV29-1 to TRBJ1-1; D gene unclear. The CDR3 sequence: CSVEGASNTEAFF. The CDR3 DNA sequence: TGCAGCGTTGAAGGGGCCAGCAACACTGAAGCTTTCTTT. Based on the CDR3 plus reference TRBV29-1 and TRBJ1-1, the full variable domain is SAVISQKPSRDICQRGTSLTIQCQVDSQVTMMFWYRQQPGQSLTLIATANQGSEATYESGFVIDKFPISRPNLTFSTLTVSNMSPEDSSIYLCSVEGASNTEAFFGQGTRLTVV.